This is a list of T cell receptor beta chains from one sample in a study of naive and memory T cell subsets. MiXCR was run by TCRdb on the 5' RACE reads, yielding one entry per CDR3 protein. Here the sample spans tens of thousands of distinct CDR3 sequences, under 10% being singletons. The source is a female donor in good health. CDR3s leave out the opening cysteine and the closing phenylalanine or tryptophan. The order of the fields is V gene, J gene, CDR3 protein.

TRBV7-6,TRBJ1-2,ASSERPGQPYGYT
TRBV3-1,TRBJ1-6,ASSHRGAYNSPLH
TRBV4-1,TRBJ1-2,ASSQEVDRLRT
TRBV20-1,TRBJ2-2,SPGRPLNTGELF
TRBV5-4,TRBJ1-5,ASSSDSNQPQH
TRBV6-2/TRBV6-3,TRBJ2-1,ASSLQGVPYNEQF
TRBV19,TRBJ1-1,ASSPRQGGAEAF
TRBV18,TRBJ2-3,ASSPRDPDTQY
TRBV27,TRBJ1-5,ASSLSWSRGSNQPQH
TRBV5-4,TRBJ2-7,ASSQGVVYEQY
TRBV20-1,TRBJ1-1,SPRTPPAF
TRBV20-1,TRBJ1-6,SARIPLGNVNSPLH
TRBV2,TRBJ2-3,ASSAQGHSTDTQY
TRBV4-2,TRBJ1-1,ASSQDPEGRGTEAF
TRBV7-2,TRBJ2-7,ASSLATGGEQY
TRBV12-3/TRBV12-4,TRBJ2-7,ASSNSGSSYEQY
TRBV7-2,TRBJ2-1,ASSRDYNEQF
TRBV7-3,TRBJ2-1,ASSHSSGGPNEQF
TRBV6-2/TRBV6-3,TRBJ2-1,ASSYRGGDSSNEQF
TRBV18,TRBJ2-2,ASSPRLPGLNTGELF
TRBV7-2,TRBJ2-3,ASSSRRTASTDTQY
TRBV7-3,TRBJ2-3,ASSLRGGGAGTDTQY
TRBV6-2/TRBV6-3,TRBJ1-4,ASSFPGSQNEKLF
TRBV5-6,TRBJ1-5,ASSLMGSNQPQH
TRBV7-2,TRBJ1-3,ASREGGSGNTIY
TRBV6-4,TRBJ2-6,ASSDGFSGANVLT
TRBV5-4,TRBJ1-1,ASSGGRVYTEAF
TRBV2,TRBJ1-2,ASTDNNYGYT
TRBV7-6,TRBJ2-7,ASSPPGVSYEQY
TRBV5-6,TRBJ1-2,ASTGTGNLYGYT
TRBV2,TRBJ2-2,ASSEGGKLTGELF
TRBV12-3/TRBV12-4,TRBJ2-3,ASWPDTQY
TRBV11-1,TRBJ2-7,ASSNRGTGSYEQY
TRBV7-8,TRBJ2-3,ASSQRVADSTDTQY
TRBV28,TRBJ1-1,ASNLPPGTANTEAF
TRBV28,TRBJ2-2,ASTQGGLRGHTGELF
TRBV20-1,TRBJ2-7,SARDSGQGAYEQY
TRBV5-1,TRBJ2-1,ASSPGRLGGGRTSIEQF
TRBV11-2,TRBJ1-6,ASSLDPNSPLH
TRBV5-4,TRBJ2-7,ASSRWGIGSHEQY
TRBV20-1,TRBJ2-2,SATGGANTGELF
TRBV27,TRBJ1-3,ASRSGANGNTIY
TRBV29-1,TRBJ2-1,SVRQGLDWNEQF
TRBV7-2,TRBJ1-6,ASSLRAPGFNSPLH
TRBV6-5,TRBJ1-2,ASSGPGQGGYGYT